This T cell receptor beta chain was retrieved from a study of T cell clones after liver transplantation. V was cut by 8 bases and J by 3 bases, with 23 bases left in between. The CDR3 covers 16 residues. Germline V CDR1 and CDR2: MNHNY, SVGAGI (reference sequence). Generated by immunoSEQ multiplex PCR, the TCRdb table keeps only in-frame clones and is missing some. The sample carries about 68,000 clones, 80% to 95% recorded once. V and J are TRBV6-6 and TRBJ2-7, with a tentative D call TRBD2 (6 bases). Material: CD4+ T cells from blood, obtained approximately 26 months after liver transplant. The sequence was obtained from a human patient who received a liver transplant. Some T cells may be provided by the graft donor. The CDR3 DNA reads TGTGCCAGCTCTCCCGGTGGAACTAGCAGACGCTACGAGCAGTACTTC. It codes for CASSPGGTSRRYEQYF.